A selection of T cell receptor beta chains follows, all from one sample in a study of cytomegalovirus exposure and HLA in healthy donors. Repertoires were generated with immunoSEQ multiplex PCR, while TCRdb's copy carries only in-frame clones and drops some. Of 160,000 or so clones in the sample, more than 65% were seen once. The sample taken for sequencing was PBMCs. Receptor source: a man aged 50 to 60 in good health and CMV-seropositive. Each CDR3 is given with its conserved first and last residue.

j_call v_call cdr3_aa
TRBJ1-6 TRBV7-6 CASSSRDLSSYNSPLHF
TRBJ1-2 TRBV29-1 CSVERAQGAVGYTF
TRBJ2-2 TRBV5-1 CASSPGQAAGELFF
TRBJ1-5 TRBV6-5 CASSYQDYSNQPQHF
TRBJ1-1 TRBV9 CASSPRWTGNTEAFF
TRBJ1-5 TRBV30 CAFLEAGSNQPQHF
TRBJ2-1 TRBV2 CASGLAGGEQFF
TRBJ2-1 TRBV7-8 CASSLGASGGREQFF
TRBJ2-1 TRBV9 CASSAHYGVFDEQFF
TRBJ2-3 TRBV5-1 CASSLGLEADTQYF
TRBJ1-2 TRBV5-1 CASSAGTDYPRGYTF
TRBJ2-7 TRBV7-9 CASSLADGGLYEQYF
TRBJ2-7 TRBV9 CASSGTSGGDYEQYF
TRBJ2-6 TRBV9 CASRGANVLTF
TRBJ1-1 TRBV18 CASGRDRANTEAFF
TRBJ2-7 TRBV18 CASSRAGTPIEQYF
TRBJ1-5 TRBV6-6 CASSPDRAGNQPQHF
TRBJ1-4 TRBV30 CAWTKTGGGKLFF
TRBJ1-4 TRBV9 CASSPGTVSEKLFF
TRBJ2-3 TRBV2 CASGFAGDRADTQYF
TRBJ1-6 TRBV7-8 CASSFRQGATNSPLHF
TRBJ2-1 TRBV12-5 CASGLVRDSKVF
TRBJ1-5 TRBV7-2 CASSLEGAVGQPQHF